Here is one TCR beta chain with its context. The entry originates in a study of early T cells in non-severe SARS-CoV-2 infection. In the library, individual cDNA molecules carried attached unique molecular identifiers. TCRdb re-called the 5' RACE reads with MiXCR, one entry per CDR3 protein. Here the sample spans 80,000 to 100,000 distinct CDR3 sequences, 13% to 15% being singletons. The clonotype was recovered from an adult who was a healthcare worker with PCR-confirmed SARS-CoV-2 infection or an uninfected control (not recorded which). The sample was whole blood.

CDR3 sequence (DNA): TGCAGTGCTAGAGATCTATGGTTAGGGCCAAACAACACCGGGGAGCTGTTTTTT. Its translation: CSARDLWLGPNNTGELFF. This rearrangement joins TRBV20-1 to TRBJ2-2; unclear D gene. Germline loops: CDR1 DFQATT, CDR2 SNEGSKA (reference sequence). The CDR3 sequence is 18 residues long. V was clipped by 0 bases and J by 2 bases, with 19 bases between them.